Each of the 7 T cell receptor beta chains below was sequenced from the same sample in a study of blood T cell repertoires in COVID-19. Measured with immunoSEQ multiplex PCR; TCRdb has only the in-frame clones, and not every one. This table holds about 300,000 clones, approximately 87% found once. Sequencing used peripheral blood. These TCRs come from a woman between 40 and 50 years old who had recovered from COVID-19.

This CDR3 is CASSGTGYEQYF. In nucleotides, the CDR3 is TGTGCCAGCAGCGGGACAGGGTACGAGCAGTACTTC. This sequence joins TRBV6-5 and TRBJ2-7; 9 bases match TRBD1. The CDR3 consists of 12 residues. Trimming at V came to 6 bases and at J to 4 bases, leaving 1 base not matched to a gene. Germline CDR1 reads MNHEY; CDR2 reads SVGAGI.

CDR3 loop: CASSLIGGWGNEQFF. The CDR3 region has the DNA TGTGCCAGCAGCTTAATTGGGGGCTGGGGTAATGAGCAGTTCTTC. The V gene is TRBV7-8, the J gene TRBJ2-1; possible D gene TRBD1, 6 bases. Trimming took off 2 bases at V and 7 bases at J, with 15 bases between the two ends. Germline V gene lookup returns CDR1 SGHVS and CDR2 FQNEAQ. The CDR3 spans 15 residues. The whole variable domain, remainder taken from reference TRBV7-8 and TRBJ2-1, is GAGVSQSPRYKVAKRGQDVALRCDPISGHVSLFWYQQALGQGPEFLTYFQNEAQLDKSGLPSDRFFAERPEGSVSTLKIQRTQQEDSAVYLCASSLIGGWGNEQFFGPGTRLTVL.

V gene TRBV5-4 combines with J gene TRBJ2-5, with D perhaps TRBD2 (5 bases). V lost 1 base, J lost 2 bases, and 15 bases lay in between. The CDR3 loop spans 16 amino acids. Germline CDR1 SGHNT, CDR2 YYREEE (reference sequence). CDR3 coding DNA: TGTGCCAGCAGCTTGTGGGGTTCGGGGTGGCAAGAGACCCAGTACTTC. This codes for CASSLWGSGWQETQYF.

V usage is TRBV5-4 and J usage is TRBJ1-6, with TRBD1 matching over 8 bases. V dropped 1 base and J dropped 3; count of bases not matched to a gene: 0. In germline, CDR1 is SGHNT, CDR2 YYREEE (reference sequence). The CDR3 loop spans 15 amino acids. CDR3 coding DNA: TGTGCCAGCAGCTTGACAGGGGGCTATAATTCACCCCTCCACTTT. Amino acids: CASSLTGGYNSPLHF.

Only a few counts were recorded for this clone. V is TRBV3-1 (or the pseudogene TRBV3-2) and J is TRBJ2-7, with 10 bases aligning to TRBD2. CDR1 is LGHDT, CDR2 YNNKEL, per germline (reference sequence). J gave up 7 bases and V 0 bases, and 15 bases lay outside the gene matches. The CDR3 spans 18 residues. The CDR3 sequence: CASSQEGLAGALSNEQYF. The CDR3 region has the DNA TGTGCCAGCAGCCAAGAGGGGCTAGCGGGGGCCCTCTCGAATGAGCAGTACTTC.

The rearrangement links TRBV5-1 to TRBJ1-1; 12 bases map to TRBD1. The CDR3 is made up of 17 amino acids. The trim removed 3 bases at V and 3 bases at J, leaving 9 bases unmatched. CDR1 and CDR2 from the germline V gene are SGHRS and YFSETQ. The CDR3 sequence is CASSSSGTGGFDTEAFF. The CDR3 bases are TGCGCCAGCAGCTCCTCCGGGACAGGGGGCTTCGACACTGAAGCTTTCTTT.

The J gene is TRBJ2-3, the V gene TRBV29-1; the D gene is possibly TRBD2 (5 bases). This CDR3 is 14 amino acids long. Germline CDR1 SQVTM, CDR2 ANQGSEA. V shed 7 bases and J shed 4 bases, with 18 bases lying between them. The CDR3 nucleotides are TGCAGCGGGAGGACGGACCAAGGACCAGATACGCAGTATTTT. Encoded protein: CSGRTDQGPDTQYF.